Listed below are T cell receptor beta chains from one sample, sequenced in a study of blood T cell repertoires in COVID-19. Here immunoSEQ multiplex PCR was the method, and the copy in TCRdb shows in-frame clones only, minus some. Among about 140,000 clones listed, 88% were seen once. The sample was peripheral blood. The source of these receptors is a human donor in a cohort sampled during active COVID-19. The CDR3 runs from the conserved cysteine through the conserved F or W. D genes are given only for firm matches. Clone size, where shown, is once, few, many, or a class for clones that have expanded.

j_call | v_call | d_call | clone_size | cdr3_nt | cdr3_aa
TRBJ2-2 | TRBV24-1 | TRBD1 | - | TGTGCCACCAGTGGCCCTCCGGGACAGAAAAACACCGGGGAGCTGTTTTTT | CATSGPPGQKNTGELFF
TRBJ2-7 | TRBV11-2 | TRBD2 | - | TGTGCCAGCAGCCGGGCGACAAGCGGGGGGCGATCCTACGAGCAGTACTTC | CASSRATSGGRSYEQYF
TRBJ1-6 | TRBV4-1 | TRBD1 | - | TGCGCCAGCAGCGGGACAGGGTATTCACCCCTCCACTTT | CASSGTGYSPLHF
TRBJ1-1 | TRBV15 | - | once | TGTGCCACCAGCCGGGGGGCCGTCGCTGAAGCTTTCTTT | CATSRGAVAEAFF
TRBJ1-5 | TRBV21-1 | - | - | TGTGCCAGCAGCACGGACAGCAATAGCAATCAGCCCCAGCATTTT | CASSTDSNSNQPQHF
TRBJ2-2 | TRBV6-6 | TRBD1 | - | TGTGCCAGCAGTCTAACGCCGAGGGGGCCCGAGGGCGGGGAGCTGTTTTTT | CASSLTPRGPEGGELFF
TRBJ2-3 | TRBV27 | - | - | TGTGCCAGCAGTGTCGGAAGAGGTACGCAGTATTTT | CASSVGRGTQYF
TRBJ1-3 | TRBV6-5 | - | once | TGTGCCAGCTTGAGAGGGGGCTCTGGAAACACCATATATTTT | CASLRGGSGNTIYF
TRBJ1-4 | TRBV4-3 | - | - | TGCGCCAGCAGCCCGGTTAAGGGGAGGGAGTATGAAAAACTGTTTTTT | CASSPVKGREYEKLFF
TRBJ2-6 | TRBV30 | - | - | TGTGCCTGGAGTGCACGCCTTTGGGGGGCTGGGGCCAACGTCCTGACTTTC | CAWSARLWGAGANVLTF
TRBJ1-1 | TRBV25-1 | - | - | TGTGCCAGCATAGGCGGTGGCTGGGCTTTCTTT | CASIGGGWAFF
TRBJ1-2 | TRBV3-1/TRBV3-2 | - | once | TGTGCCAGCAGCCAAGTGAGGTCGGGCTACACCTTC | CASSQVRSGYTF
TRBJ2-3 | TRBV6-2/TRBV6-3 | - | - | TGTGCCAGCAGTTACAGAGCCATGCGGACAGATACGCAGTATTTT | CASSYRAMRTDTQYF
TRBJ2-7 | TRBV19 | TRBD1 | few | TGTGCCAGTATTCGTGACAGGGGCCCTGCCTACGAGCAGTACTTC | CASIRDRGPAYEQYF
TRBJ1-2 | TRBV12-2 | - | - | TGTGCAAGTCGGTGGGACACCCGCCGGGATGGCTACACCTTC | CASRWDTRRDGYTF
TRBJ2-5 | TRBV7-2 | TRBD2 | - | TGTGCCAGCAGCTTCAAGCCGGGACTAGCGGGCGCAGAAGAGACCCAGTACTTC | CASSFKPGLAGAEETQYF
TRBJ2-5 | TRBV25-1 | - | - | TGTGCCAGCAGTGAATTTCCCCGAGAGACCCAGTACTTC | CASSEFPRETQYF
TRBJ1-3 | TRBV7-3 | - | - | TGTGCCAGCAGCTTAATAGGCAGGGGCTCTGGAAACACCATATATTTT | CASSLIGRGSGNTIYF
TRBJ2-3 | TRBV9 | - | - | TGTGCCAGCAGCGAACAAAGTCTAGCAACTACCACAGATACGCAGTATTTT | CASSEQSLATTTDTQYF
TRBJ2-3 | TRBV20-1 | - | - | TGCAGTGCTAGAGTACGTAGTTCGCAGTATTTT | CSARVRSSQYF
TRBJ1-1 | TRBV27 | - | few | TGTGCCAGCAGTTTCGACAGGAACACTGAAGCTTTCTTT | CASSFDRNTEAFF
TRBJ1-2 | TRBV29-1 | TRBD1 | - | TGCAGCGTTGGAGGGACAGGGGGCCGGAGAGGTGGCTACACCTTC | CSVGGTGGRRGGYTF
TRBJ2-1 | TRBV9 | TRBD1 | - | TGTGCCAGCAGCGTAGAGGTGACAGGGTGGAATGAGCAGTTCTTC | CASSVEVTGWNEQFF
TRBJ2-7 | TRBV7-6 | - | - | TGTGCCAGCAGCCAGGGAGGTTACGAGCAGTACTTC | CASSQGGYEQYF
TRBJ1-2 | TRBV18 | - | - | TGTGCCAGCTCACCCGGGACACAGAACTATGGCTACACCTTC | CASSPGTQNYGYTF
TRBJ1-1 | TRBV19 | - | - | TGTGCCAGCTCCGCGCGGCGCACTGAAGCTTTCTTT | CASSARRTEAFF
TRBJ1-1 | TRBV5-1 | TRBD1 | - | TGCGCCAGCAGCTTGGAAGAGGGGGCAGGGACTTTCTTT | CASSLEEGAGTFF